Listed below are T cell receptor beta chains from one sample, sequenced in a study of cytomegalovirus exposure and HLA in healthy donors. Profiled with immunoSEQ multiplex PCR; TCRdb holds only in-frame clones, not every one. The table records roughly 140,000 clones, almost 80% of them present only once. Sequences were obtained from PBMCs. These receptors were collected from a woman between 35 and 50 years old in good health and CMV-seropositive. Each CDR3 is given with its conserved first and last residue. A D gene is named only where the DNA matches it firmly. Size is omitted from some rows. Given values are once, few, many or a class for expanded clones.

TRBJ2-2,TRBD2,TRBV11-3,.,CASSLRSTSGTGELFF,TGTGCCAGCAGCTTACGGTCTACTAGCGGCACCGGGGAGCTGTTTTTT
TRBJ2-1,TRBD1,TRBV13,.,CASSLSGTAYNEQFF,TGTGCCAGCAGCTTATCCGGGACAGCTTACAATGAGCAGTTCTTC
TRBJ2-5,.,TRBV5-4,.,CASSLMGREETQYF,TGTGCCAGCAGCTTAATGGGGCGCGAAGAGACCCAGTACTTC
TRBJ2-7,.,TRBV18,.,CASSPLDSSYEQYF,TGTGCCAGCTCACCGCTGGACAGCTCCTACGAGCAGTACTTC
TRBJ2-5,.,TRBV25-1,.,CASGPPGVETQYF,TGTGCCAGCGGACCACCAGGGGTAGAGACCCAGTACTTC
TRBJ1-4,TRBD1,TRBV5-1,.,CASSRQGLNEKLFF,TGCGCCAGCAGCCGACAGGGACTGAATGAAAAACTGTTTTTT
TRBJ1-6,.,TRBV5-1,.,CASSSQGIGSPLHF,TGCGCCAGCAGCTCACAGGGAATCGGCTCACCCCTCCACTTT
TRBJ2-1,.,TRBV5-1,.,CASSPAAGNNEQFF,TGCGCCAGCAGCCCGGCGGCGGGGAACAATGAGCAGTTCTTC
TRBJ2-2,.,TRBV7-6,.,CASSRLSAPTGELFF,TGTGCCAGCAGCCGCCTCAGCGCCCCCACCGGGGAGCTGTTTTTT
TRBJ2-1,.,TRBV7-9,.,CASSLGTASGNEQFF,TGTGCCAGCAGCTTAGGGACTGCGTCGGGCAATGAGCAGTTCTTC
TRBJ2-7,.,TRBV28,.,CASSLDGSFSSYEQYF,TGTGCCAGCAGTTTAGATGGCAGCTTTAGCTCCTACGAGCAGTACTTC
TRBJ2-1,TRBD1,TRBV7-9,.,CSSSYLGQVISYNEQFF,TGTTCCAGCAGCTACCTAGGACAGGTTATCTCCTACAATGAGCAGTTCTTC
TRBJ1-2,.,TRBV7-9,.,CASSHRDTFGYTF,TGTGCCAGCAGCCACCGGGACACGTTCGGCTACACCTTC
TRBJ2-7,.,TRBV10-3,once,CAISDLSPGQKSYEQYF,TGTGCCATCAGTGACCTCTCCCCAGGACAGAAGTCCTACGAGCAGTACTTC
TRBJ2-6,.,TRBV5-1,few,CASSYDTSGANVLTF,TGCGCCAGCAGCTACGACACCTCTGGGGCCAACGTCCTGACTTTC
TRBJ1-2,.,TRBV5-4,.,CASSLAGENYGYTF,TGTGCCAGCAGCTTGGCGGGAGAAAATTATGGCTACACCTTC
TRBJ2-1,TRBD1,TRBV4-1,.,CASSQGHRGLTYNEQFF,TGCGCCAGCAGCCAAGGGCACAGGGGGCTCACCTACAATGAGCAGTTCTTC